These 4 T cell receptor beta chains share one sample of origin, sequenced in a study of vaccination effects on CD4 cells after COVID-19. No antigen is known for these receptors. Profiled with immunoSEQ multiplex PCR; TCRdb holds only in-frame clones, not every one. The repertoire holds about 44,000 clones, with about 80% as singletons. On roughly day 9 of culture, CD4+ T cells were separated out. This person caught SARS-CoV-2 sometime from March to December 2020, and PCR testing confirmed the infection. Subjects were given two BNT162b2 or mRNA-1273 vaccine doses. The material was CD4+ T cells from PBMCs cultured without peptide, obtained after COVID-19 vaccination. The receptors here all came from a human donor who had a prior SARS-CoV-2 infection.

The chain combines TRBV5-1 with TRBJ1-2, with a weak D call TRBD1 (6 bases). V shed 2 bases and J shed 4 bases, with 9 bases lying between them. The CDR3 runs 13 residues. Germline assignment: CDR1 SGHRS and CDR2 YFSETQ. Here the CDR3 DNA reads TGCGCCAGCAGCTTTCAGGGGTCCTATGGCTACACCTTC. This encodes CASSFQGSYGYTF.

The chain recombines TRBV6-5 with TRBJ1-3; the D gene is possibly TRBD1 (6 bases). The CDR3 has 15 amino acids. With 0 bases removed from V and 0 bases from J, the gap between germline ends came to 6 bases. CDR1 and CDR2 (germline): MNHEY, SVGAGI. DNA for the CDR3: TGTGCCAGCAGTTACTCGACAGGCTCTGGAAACACCATATATTTT. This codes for CASSYSTGSGNTIYF.

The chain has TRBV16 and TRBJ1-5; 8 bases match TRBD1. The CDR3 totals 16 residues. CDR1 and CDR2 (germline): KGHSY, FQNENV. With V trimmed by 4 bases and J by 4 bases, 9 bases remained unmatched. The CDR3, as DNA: TGTGCCAGCAGCCCCCAGGGGGCCAGGGCGAATCAGCCCCAGCATTTT. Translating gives CASSPQGARANQPQHF.

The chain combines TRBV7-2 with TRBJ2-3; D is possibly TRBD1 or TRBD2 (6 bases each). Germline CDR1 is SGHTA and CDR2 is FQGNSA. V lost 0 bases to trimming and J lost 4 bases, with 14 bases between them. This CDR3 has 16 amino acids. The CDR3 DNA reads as TGTGCCAGCAGCTTAGCTGGGGGGCTTACGGCAGATACGCAGTATTTT. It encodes CASSLAGGLTADTQYF.